This entry lists 15 T cell receptor beta chains sequenced from one sample in a study of tumor-infiltrating lymphocytes in oesophageal squamous cell carcinoma (dated by TCRdb to the mid-2010s). Receptors were amplified or captured by PCR. Sequencing was performed on an Illumina HiSeq 2000. TCRdb's own reprocessing of the public reads used fastp at Q25 and MiXCR and kept productive beta chains. Entries that share a CDR3 protein sequence are merged under the most common genes and DNA. The sample table shows roughly 15,000 distinct CDR3 sequences, and approximately 50% are seen once. Together, the top ten hold 14% of the sample. The sequenced material came from blood. Every receptor here comes from a male donor with esophageal squamous cell carcinoma.

This clonotype turned up a few times. This likely comes from a read error, as the CDR3 has no conserved phenylalanine or tryptophan at its end. Because the CDR3's place on the DNA is in doubt, the DNA is left out and the CDR3 is given as listed by TCRdb. V and J are TRBV7-9 and TRBJ2-1; the table names TRBD2, a call not compared with the DNA. Counting both end residues, the CDR3 totals 8 amino acids. In germline, CDR1 is SEHNR, CDR2 FQNEAQ (reference sequence). The CDR3: CASSLATS.

This clonotype has more than one count but fewer than ten. This clone may be a read error of a much larger clone one base away. V usage is TRBV5-1 and J usage is TRBJ2-5; 11 bases match TRBD2. In germline, CDR1 is SGHRS, CDR2 YFSETQ. CDR3 size: 16 residues. Trimming at V came to 4 bases and at J to 11 bases, leaving 16 bases not matched to a gene. This chain's CDR3 is CASSPRTSGSYNEQYF. The CDR3 DNA sequence: TGCGCCAGCAGCCCGCGGACTAGCGGGTCCTACAATGAGCAGTACTTC.

The V and J genes are TRBV6-8 and TRBJ2-5, with D unclear. The J call is doubtful: the DNA matches TRBJ2-3 better. This CDR3 is built from 12 residues. CDR1 is MNHGY and CDR2 is SAAAGT in the germline V gene. CDR3 region: CASSPSQDTQYF. The CDR3 region has the DNA TGTGCCAGCAGTCCGAGCCAGGATACGCAGTATTTT.

This chain uses TRBV7-2 with TRBJ1-1; D is unresolved. The CDR3 runs to 14 residues. Germline lookup yields CDR1 SGHTA and CDR2 FQGNSA. Trimming cost V 5 bases and J 1 base, with 11 bases left between them. The CDR3 sequence: CASSPGPGNTEAFF. The CDR3 nucleotides are TGTGCCAGCAGCCCCGGACCAGGGAACACTGAAGCTTTCTTT.

This clonotype is labeled as medium-sized. The chain employs TRBV6-1 and TRBJ2-7, with 7 bases matching TRBD1. CDR3 length: 12 amino acids. V was clipped by 6 bases and J by 5 bases; unmatched bases: 4. Germline CDR1 and CDR2: MNHNS and SASEGT. The CDR3 nucleotides are TGTGCCAGCAGATTAGGGGGCGACGAGCAGTACTTC. It encodes CASRLGGDEQYF.

This clonotype was seen a single time. The chain joins TRBV12-5 to TRBJ2-7; D unresolved. The better agreement between TRBJ1-2 and the DNA end casts doubt on the J call. Germline CDR1 LGHNT, CDR2 FRNRAP. The CDR3 runs 24 residues. The CDR3 DNA reads TGTGCTAGTGGTTTGGTATTGCTTCCGGACTACTTTGTGCCCGCCGCGGCCAAGGACTATGGCTACACCTTC. It codes for CASGLVLLPDYFVPAAAKDYGYTF.

By proportion, this clonotype is medium-sized (0.01 to 0.1%). The V call is TRBV28, the J call TRBJ2-3; TRBD2 might be the D (6 bases). The V end lost 8 bases, the J end lost 1 base, and 13 bases lay between the germline ends. CDR1 is MDHEN, CDR2 SYDVKM, per germline. The CDR3 sequence is 14 residues long. CDR3 residues: CASRRGGGTDTQYF. CDR3 in DNA: TGTGCCAGCCGGAGGGGTGGGGGCACAGATACGCAGTATTTT.

This clonotype was detected a few times. V is TRBV7-2 and J is TRBJ2-1; 7 positions match TRBD1. The DNA end favors TRBJ1-2, so the J call may be wrong. This CDR3 spans 14 amino acids. Germline lookup yields CDR1 SGHTA and CDR2 FQGNSA. Here the CDR3 DNA reads TGTGCCAGCAGCGCATCAGGGGGATCCTATGGCTACACCTTC. As protein: CASSASGGSYGYTF.

Comments on this clonotype: The junction departs from the called germline gene at one end, perhaps through a read error. CDR3 sequence: CASSRDGLADEQYF. In DNA, the CDR3 is TGTGCTAGCAGCCGAGACGGCCTTGCGGACGAGCAGTACTTC. The V call is TRBV7-6, the J call TRBJ2-4, with D unclear. The DNA end is a closer match to TRBJ2-7, so the J assignment may be wrong. The CDR3 length is 14 residues. Germline lookup yields CDR1 SGHVS and CDR2 FNYEAQ.

This clonotype was recorded many times. The chain uses TRBV6-1 and TRBJ1-3, with unresolved D. CDR3 size: 12 residues. V dropped 8 bases and J dropped 2 bases, with 7 bases sitting between them. Germline CDR1 reads MNHNS; CDR2 reads SASEGT. CDR3 coding DNA: TGTGCCAGCTCTCCAGCTGGAAACACCATATATTTT. This sequence encodes CASSPAGNTIYF.

This clonotype is a singleton in its sample. The chain is built from TRBV7-2 and TRBJ2-3, with D perhaps matching TRBD1 (5 bases). The J call may be mistaken, given a closer DNA end match to TRBJ1-2. Germline CDR1 is SGHTA and CDR2 is FQGNSA. The CDR3 sequence is 13 residues long. The CDR3 DNA is TGTGCCAGCAGCCTGGGACTGCAGTCGGGCTACACCTTC. Protein: CASSLGLQSGYTF.

This clonotype was seen a handful of times. Without the conserved terminal phenylalanine or tryptophan, this CDR3 likely stems from a read error. The DNA is left out, because the CDR3 cannot be placed on it with certainty; the CDR3 is given as TCRdb lists it. This chain connects TRBV2 to TRBJ2-7; the table's D call, TRBD2, was not checked against the DNA. The CDR3 is 17 amino acids in total, end residues counted. The V gene's germline CDR1 is SNHLY and CDR2 FYNNEI. CDR3 sequence: CASRPGGASNYGYTFGS.

Ten or more counts support this clonotype. The chain couples TRBV10-2 to TRBJ1-3; the D gene is possibly TRBD1 (5 bases). The V end lost 5 bases, the J end lost 9 bases, and 17 bases lay between the germline ends. The V gene's germline CDR1 is WSHSY and CDR2 SAAADI. This CDR3 contains 14 residues. The CDR3 spells CASSLQVPGGTIYF. DNA of the CDR3: TGCGCCAGCAGTCTTCAGGTGCCCGGGGGCACCATATATTTT.

The chain employs TRBV6-8 and TRBJ2-4; the match to TRBD2 covers 8 bases. The end of the DNA aligns better with TRBJ2-7, so the J call may be wrong. Germline V gene data show CDR1 as MNHGY and CDR2 as SAAAGT. The CDR3 loop spans 17 amino acids. The CDR3 coding sequence is TGTGCCAGCAGCCCCCCGAGGGGTAGCGGGACCTCCTACGAGCAGTACTTC. This encodes CASSPPRGSGTSYEQYF.

This clonotype was counted only a few times. The rearrangement joins TRBV24-1 to TRBJ2-3; the match to TRBD1 covers 10 bases. Unmatched junction bases numbered 6, after V lost 3 bases and J lost 4 bases. Germline CDR1 and CDR2: KGHDR and SFDVKD. This CDR3 region has 16 residues. For the CDR3, the DNA is TGTGCCACCAGTGATCCGGGACAGGGGTCCGCAGATACGCAGTATTTT. This encodes CATSDPGQGSADTQYF.